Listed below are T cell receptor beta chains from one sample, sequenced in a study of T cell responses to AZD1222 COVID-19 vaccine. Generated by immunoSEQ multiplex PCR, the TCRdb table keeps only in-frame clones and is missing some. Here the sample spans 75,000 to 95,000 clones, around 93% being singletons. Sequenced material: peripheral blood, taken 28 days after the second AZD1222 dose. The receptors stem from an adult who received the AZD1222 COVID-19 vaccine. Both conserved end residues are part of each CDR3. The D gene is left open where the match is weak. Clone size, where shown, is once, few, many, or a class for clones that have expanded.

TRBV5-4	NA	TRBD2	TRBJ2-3	TGTGCCAGCAGCTTGTCAGCGGGAGACGCAGATACGCAGTATTTT	CASSLSAGDADTQYF
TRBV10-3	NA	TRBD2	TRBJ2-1	TGTGCCATCAGTGATGGGACTAGCCGAGAAGGTGAGCAGTTCTTC	CAISDGTSREGEQFF
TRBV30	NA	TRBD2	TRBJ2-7	TGTGCCTGGAGTAGCGGGAGCTCCTACGAGCAGTACTTC	CAWSSGSSYEQYF
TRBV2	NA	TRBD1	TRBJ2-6	TGTGCCAGCACAAGACAGGGAACGTCTGGGGCCAACGTCCTGACTTTC	CASTRQGTSGANVLTF
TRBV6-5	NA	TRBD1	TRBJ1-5	TGTGCCAGCAGTTGGGACAGGGGGGTTCAGCCCCAGCATTTT	CASSWDRGVQPQHF
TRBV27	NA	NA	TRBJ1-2	TGTGCCAGCAGTAAGGGGACTTACTATGGCTACACCTTC	CASSKGTYYGYTF
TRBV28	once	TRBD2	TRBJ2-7	TGTGCCAGCAGCTCCCCGGGGAGCGGGAGTGTCACCTACGAGCAGTACTTC	CASSSPGSGSVTYEQYF
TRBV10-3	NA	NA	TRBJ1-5	TGTGCCATCAGTGATATTGGGGGCGGCAATCAGCCCCAGCATTTT	CAISDIGGGNQPQHF
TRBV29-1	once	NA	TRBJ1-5	TGCAGCGTTGAACAGGGTAGCAATCAGCCCCAGCATTTT	CSVEQGSNQPQHF
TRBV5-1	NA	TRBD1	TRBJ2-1	TGCGCCAGCAGCCCCAGACAGGGAATGGGTGAGCAGTTCTTC	CASSPRQGMGEQFF
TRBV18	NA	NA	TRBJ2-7	TGTGCCAGCTCACCCGGACGGGGCTCCTACGAGCAGTACTTC	CASSPGRGSYEQYF
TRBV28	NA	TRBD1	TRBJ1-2	TGTGCCAGCATCGAAACCGGGACAGTCTATGGCTACACCTTC	CASIETGTVYGYTF
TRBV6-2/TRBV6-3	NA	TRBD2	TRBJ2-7	TGTGCCAGCAGCCAAAGCGGGAGGGCCTACGAGCAGTACTTC	CASSQSGRAYEQYF
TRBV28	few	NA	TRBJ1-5	TGTGCCAGCAGTTCCCTAAATCAGCCCCAGCATTTT	CASSSLNQPQHF
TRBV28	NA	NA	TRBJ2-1	TGTGCCAGCAGTCCCGGGGGCGCGCAGTTCTTC	CASSPGGAQFF
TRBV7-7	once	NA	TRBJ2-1	TGTGCTAGCAGCTCTACAGGGTCCCCCTACAATGAGCAGTTCTTC	CASSSTGSPYNEQFF
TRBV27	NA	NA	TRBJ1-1	TGTGCCAGCAGTTTCTGGCACCCGACACGGAACACTGAAGCTTTCTTT	CASSFWHPTRNTEAFF
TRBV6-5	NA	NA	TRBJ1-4	TGTGCCAGCAGTTCCCGGGGAGCAACTAATGAAAAACTGTTTTTT	CASSSRGATNEKLFF
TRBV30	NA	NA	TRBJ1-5	TGTGCCTGGAGTGTAAACACGGGCAATCAGCCCCAGCATTTT	CAWSVNTGNQPQHF
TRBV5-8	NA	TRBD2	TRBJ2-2	TGTGCCAGCAGCCACCGACTAGCGGGAGCTACCGGGGAGCTGTTTTTT	CASSHRLAGATGELFF
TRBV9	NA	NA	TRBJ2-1	TGTGCCAGCAGCGAGGGGGCGGGGAATGAGCAGTTCTTC	CASSEGAGNEQFF
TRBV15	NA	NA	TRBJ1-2	TGTGCCACCAGCAGAGCAGGGACCGACTATGGCTACACCTTC	CATSRAGTDYGYTF
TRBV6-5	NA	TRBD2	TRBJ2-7	TGTGCCAGCAGTTCACCTGCGGGAGGGCCGGGGGAGCAGTACTTC	CASSSPAGGPGEQYF
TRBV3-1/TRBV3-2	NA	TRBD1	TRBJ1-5	TGTGCCAGCAGCCAGGACAGGGATCAGCCCCAGCATTTT	CASSQDRDQPQHF
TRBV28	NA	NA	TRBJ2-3	TGTGCCAGCAGTTTAGGGGCACAAAGCACAGATACGCAGTATTTT	CASSLGAQSTDTQYF
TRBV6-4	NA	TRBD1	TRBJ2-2	TGTGCCAGCAGTGAGGAGGCAGGGGGCACCGGGGAGCTGTTTTTT	CASSEEAGGTGELFF
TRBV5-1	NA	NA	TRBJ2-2	TGCGCCAGCAGCGTTACCGGGACCAAGAACACCGGGGAGCTGTTTTTT	CASSVTGTKNTGELFF
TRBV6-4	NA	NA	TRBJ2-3	TGTGCCAGCAGTCAACTAGCAGAAGATACGCAGTATTTT	CASSQLAEDTQYF
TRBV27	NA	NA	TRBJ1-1	TGTGCCAGCAGTTTATCGGTAGGCATGAACACTGAAGCTTTCTTT	CASSLSVGMNTEAFF
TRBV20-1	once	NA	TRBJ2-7	TGCAGTGCTAGTACGCAGGAAAAGCAGTACTTC	CSASTQEKQYF
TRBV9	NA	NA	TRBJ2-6	TGTGCCAGCAGCGTAGTTGGCTCTGGGGCCAACGTCCTGACTTTC	CASSVVGSGANVLTF
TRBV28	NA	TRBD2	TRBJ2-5	TGTGCCAGCAGTCCCCACGGACTAGCGGGGAACCAAGAGACCCAGTACTTC	CASSPHGLAGNQETQYF
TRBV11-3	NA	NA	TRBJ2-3	TGTGCCAGCAGCTTCGGGCCTAATGCAGATACGCAGTATTTT	CASSFGPNADTQYF
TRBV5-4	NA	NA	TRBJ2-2	TGTGCCAGCAGCTTGCGGCAGGGCCCAACCGGGGAGCTGTTTTTT	CASSLRQGPTGELFF
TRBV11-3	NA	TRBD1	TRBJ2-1	TGTGCCAGCAGCTTCTTAACGACAGGGGGCAATGAGCAGTTCTTC	CASSFLTTGGNEQFF
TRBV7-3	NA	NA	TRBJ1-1	TGTGCCAGCAGCTTAACGGCCAACACTGAAGCTTTCTTT	CASSLTANTEAFF
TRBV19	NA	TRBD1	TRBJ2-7	TGTGCCAGTAGGGACAGGGAATACGAGCAGTACTTC	CASRDREYEQYF
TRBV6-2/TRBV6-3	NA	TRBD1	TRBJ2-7	TGTGCCAGCAGCCGAGGACAGGGACTTTACGAGCAGTACTTC	CASSRGQGLYEQYF
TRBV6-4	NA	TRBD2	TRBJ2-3	TGTGCCAGCAGTGACTCAATACTAGGACTAGCGGGAGGGGGCTGGCTCTCAGATACGCAGTATTTT	CASSDSILGLAGGGWLSDTQYF
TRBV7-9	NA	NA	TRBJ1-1	TGTGCCAGCAGCTTAGGCACAGGGCGAACTGAAGCTTTCTTT	CASSLGTGRTEAFF
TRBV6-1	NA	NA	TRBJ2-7	TGTGCCAGCAGTGAATCGAACAGCTACGAGCAGTACTTC	CASSESNSYEQYF
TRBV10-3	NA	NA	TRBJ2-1	TGTGCCATCAGTGGCGACACTTACAATGAGCAGTTCTTC	CAISGDTYNEQFF
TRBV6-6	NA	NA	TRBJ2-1	TGTGCCAGCAGTCCCAACTACAATGAGCAGTTCTTC	CASSPNYNEQFF
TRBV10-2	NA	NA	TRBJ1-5	TGCGCCAGCAGTGAGTCTGGTTTAGTGGCTCGCTACCAGCATTTT	CASSESGLVARYQHF
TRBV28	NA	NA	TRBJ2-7	TGTGCCAGCACTCCTCCGGGCCTCGGTGAATACGAGCAGTACTTC	CASTPPGLGEYEQYF
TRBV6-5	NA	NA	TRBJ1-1	TGTGCCAGCAGTTACTCGGTTGGATCAGACGCTTTCTTT	CASSYSVGSDAFF
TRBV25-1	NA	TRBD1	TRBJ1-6	TGTGCCAGCAGTGAATTCCGGACAGGGCGTAATTCACCCCTCCACTTT	CASSEFRTGRNSPLHF
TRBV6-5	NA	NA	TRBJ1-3	TGTGCCAGCAGTTACTCAGGAGGGAGCGGAAACACCATATATTTT	CASSYSGGSGNTIYF
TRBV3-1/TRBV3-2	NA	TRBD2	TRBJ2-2	TGTGCCAGCAGCCGAGATCCGGGACTAGCGTCGAACACCGGGGAGCTGTTTTTT	CASSRDPGLASNTGELFF
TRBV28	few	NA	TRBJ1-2	TGTGCCAGCAGCCTACCTACTCGGACAGTCTATGGCTACACCTTC	CASSLPTRTVYGYTF
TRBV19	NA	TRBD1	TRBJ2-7	TGTGCCAGTAGTGCCGGGACAGGGTACTACGAGCAGTACTTC	CASSAGTGYYEQYF
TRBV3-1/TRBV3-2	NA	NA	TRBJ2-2	TGTGCCAGCAGCTACCCGCGGGGCGCGAACACCGGGGAGCTGTTTTTT	CASSYPRGANTGELFF
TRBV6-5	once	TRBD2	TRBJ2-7	TGTGCCAGCAATGGACTAGCGGGAGTCTACGAGCAGTACTTC	CASNGLAGVYEQYF
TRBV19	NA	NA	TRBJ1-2	TGTGCCAGTAGTATAGATCGCCAGCAGAACTATGGCTACACCTTC	CASSIDRQQNYGYTF
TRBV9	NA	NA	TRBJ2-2	TGTGCCAGCAGCCCTTGGGGGCGCGGGAGTTTGGACACCGGGGAGCTGTTTTTT	CASSPWGRGSLDTGELFF
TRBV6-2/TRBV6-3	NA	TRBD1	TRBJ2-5	TGTGCCAGCAGTGCTTCCGGGACAGGGTTTGAGGAGACCCAGTACTTC	CASSASGTGFEETQYF
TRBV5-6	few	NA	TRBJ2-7	TGTGCCAGCAGCTTCGGCCGTAGCAGCTACGAGCAGTACTTC	CASSFGRSSYEQYF
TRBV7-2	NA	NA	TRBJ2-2	TGTGCCAGCAGCTTAGGTGGGGCCGGGGAGCTGTTTTTT	CASSLGGAGELFF
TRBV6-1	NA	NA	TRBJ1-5	TGTGCCAGCAGTGAGCCAAATCAGCCCCAGCATTTT	CASSEPNQPQHF
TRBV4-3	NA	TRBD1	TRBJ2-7	TGCGCCAGCAGGAGAGACAGGGGGAAGTCCTACGAGCAGTACTTC	CASRRDRGKSYEQYF